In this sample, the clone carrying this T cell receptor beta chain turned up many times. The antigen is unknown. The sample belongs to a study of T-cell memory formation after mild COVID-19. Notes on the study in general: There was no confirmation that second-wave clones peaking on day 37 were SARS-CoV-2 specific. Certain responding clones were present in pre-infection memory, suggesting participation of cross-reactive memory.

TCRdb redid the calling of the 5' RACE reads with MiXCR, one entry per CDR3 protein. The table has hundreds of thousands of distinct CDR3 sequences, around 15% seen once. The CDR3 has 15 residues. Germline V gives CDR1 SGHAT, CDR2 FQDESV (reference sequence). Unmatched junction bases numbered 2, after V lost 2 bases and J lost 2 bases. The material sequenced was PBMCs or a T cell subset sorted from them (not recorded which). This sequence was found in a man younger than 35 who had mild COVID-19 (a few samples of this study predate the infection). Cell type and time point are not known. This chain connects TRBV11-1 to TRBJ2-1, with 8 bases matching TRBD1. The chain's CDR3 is CASSLLTGAYNEQFF. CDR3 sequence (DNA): TGTGCCAGCAGCTTATTGACAGGGGCCTACAATGAGCAGTTCTTC.